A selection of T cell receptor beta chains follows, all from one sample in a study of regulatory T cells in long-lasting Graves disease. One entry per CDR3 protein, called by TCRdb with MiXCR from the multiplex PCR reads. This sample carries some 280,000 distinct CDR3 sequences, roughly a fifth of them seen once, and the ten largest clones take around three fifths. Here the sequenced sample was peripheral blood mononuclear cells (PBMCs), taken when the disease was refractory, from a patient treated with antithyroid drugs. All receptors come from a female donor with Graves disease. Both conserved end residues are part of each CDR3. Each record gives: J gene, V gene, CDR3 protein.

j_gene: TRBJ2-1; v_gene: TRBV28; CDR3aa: CASISSGSQGRNEQFF
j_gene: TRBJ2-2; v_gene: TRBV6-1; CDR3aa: CASSRLGGREADTGELFF
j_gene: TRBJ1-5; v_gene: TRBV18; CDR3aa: CASSGQEISNQPQHF
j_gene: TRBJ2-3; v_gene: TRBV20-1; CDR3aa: CSVESGSDVADTQYF
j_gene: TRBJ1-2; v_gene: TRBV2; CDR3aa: CASVGRGYTF
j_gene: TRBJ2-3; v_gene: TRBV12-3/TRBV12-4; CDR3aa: CASSLAGDGLGAYF
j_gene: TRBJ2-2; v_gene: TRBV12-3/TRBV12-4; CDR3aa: CASSKGTAAGVDGELFF
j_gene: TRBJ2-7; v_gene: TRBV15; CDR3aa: CATSRDTRASGRYTYEQYF
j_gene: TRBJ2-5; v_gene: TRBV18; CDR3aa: CASSPRRAETQYF
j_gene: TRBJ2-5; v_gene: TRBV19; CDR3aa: CASSLTSVQETQYF
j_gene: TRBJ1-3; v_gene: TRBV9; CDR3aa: CASSVVGDSGDTIYF
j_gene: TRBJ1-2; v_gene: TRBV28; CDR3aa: CASSPGQYYGYTF
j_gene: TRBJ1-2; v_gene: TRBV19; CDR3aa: CASSIGGHNRHYGYTF
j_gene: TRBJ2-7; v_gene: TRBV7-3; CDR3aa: CASNPSGTLLIEQYF
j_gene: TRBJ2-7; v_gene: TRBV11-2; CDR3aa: CASSFVQLTYEQYF
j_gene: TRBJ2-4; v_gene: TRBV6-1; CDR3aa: CASSPGRVAKNIQYF
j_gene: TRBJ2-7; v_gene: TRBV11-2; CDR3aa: CASAHGDEQYF
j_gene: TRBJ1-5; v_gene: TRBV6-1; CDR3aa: CASRSNSNQPQHF
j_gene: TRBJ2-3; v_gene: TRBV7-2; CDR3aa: CASSPRRDTDTQYF
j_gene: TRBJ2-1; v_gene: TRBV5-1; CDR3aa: CASSFGGSYNEQFF
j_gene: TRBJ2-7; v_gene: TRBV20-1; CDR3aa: CSASNLELEQYF
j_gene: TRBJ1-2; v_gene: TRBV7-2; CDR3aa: CASSLVATGGQGYTF
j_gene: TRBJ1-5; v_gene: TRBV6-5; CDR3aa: CASSFTMEPRSNQPQHF
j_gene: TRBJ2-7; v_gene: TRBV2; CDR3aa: CASSGLEQYF
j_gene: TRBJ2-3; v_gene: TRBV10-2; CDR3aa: CASSELAGSTDTQYF
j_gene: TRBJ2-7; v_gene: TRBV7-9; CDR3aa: CASSLADPEQYF
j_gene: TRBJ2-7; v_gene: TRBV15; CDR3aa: CATSRDALESGRSNEQYF
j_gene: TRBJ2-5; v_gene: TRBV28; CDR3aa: CASSLYPGLAGSPETQYF
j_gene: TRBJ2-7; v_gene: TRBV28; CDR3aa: CASSFGAGSSYEQYF
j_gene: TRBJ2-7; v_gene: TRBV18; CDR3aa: CASSPLRDGEQYF